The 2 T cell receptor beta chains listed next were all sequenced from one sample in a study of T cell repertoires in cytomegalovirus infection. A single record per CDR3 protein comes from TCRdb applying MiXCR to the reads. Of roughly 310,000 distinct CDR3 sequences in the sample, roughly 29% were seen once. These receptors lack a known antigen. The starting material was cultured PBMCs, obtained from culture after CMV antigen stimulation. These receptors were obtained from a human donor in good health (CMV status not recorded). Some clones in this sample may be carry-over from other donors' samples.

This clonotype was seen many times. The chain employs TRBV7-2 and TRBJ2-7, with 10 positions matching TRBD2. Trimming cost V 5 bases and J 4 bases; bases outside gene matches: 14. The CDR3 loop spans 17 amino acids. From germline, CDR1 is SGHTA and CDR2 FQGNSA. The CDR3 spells CASSLSRSGRASYEQYF. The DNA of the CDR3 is TGTGCCAGCAGCCTCTCACGGAGCGGGAGGGCCTCGTACGAGCAGTACTTC.

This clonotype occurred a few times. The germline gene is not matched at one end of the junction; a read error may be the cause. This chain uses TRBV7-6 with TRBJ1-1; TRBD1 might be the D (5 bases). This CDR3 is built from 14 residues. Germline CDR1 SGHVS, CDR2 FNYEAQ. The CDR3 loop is CASSPPGPNTEAFF. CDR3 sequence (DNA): TGTGCTAGCAGTCCGCCGGGGCCGAACACTGAAGCTTTCTTT. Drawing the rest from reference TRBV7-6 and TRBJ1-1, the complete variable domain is GAGVSQSPRYKVTKRGQDVALRCDPISGHVSLYWYRQALGQGPEFLTYFNYEAQQDKSGLPNDRFSAERPEGSISTLTIQRTEQRDSAMYRCASSPPGPNTEAFFGQGTRLTVV.